This TCR beta chain was observed in a study of breast tumors, draining lymph nodes, adjacent tissues. Broader study findings: Most tumor T cells seemingly derive from lymph node, then expand in tumor. Compared with basal-like, luminal-like tumors shared significantly more repertoire with nontumor tissue. Tumors had less TCR diversity than lymph nodes, more than nontumor tissue.

Comment on this clonotype: What it recognizes is unknown. The CDR3 end shows no conserved phenylalanine or tryptophan, and so a read error is likely.

TCRdb reprocessed the multiplex PCR reads with MiXCR, giving one entry per CDR3 protein. The sample comprises approximately 300,000 distinct CDR3 sequences, 30% of which are singletons, and approximately 1% rests with the top ten. Samples came from axillary lymph nodes draining the breast cancer. This TCR was sampled from a female donor with breast cancer. Some clones in this sample may be carry-over from other donors' samples. Material: axillary lymph node tissue.

CDR3: CASSPDLTYYEQYL. The CDR3 DNA follows: TGCGCCAGCAGCCCGGACCTCACGTACTACGAGCAGTACCTC. The rearrangement uses TRBV5-1 and TRBJ2-7, with no clear D. This CDR3 has 14 residues. Germline V gene data show CDR1 as SGHRS and CDR2 as YFSETQ. The V end lost 4 bases, the J end lost 3 bases, and 14 bases lay between the germline ends.